This is a list of T cell receptor beta chains from one sample in a study of cytomegalovirus exposure and HLA in healthy donors. Sequencing was performed with immunoSEQ multiplex PCR; in TCRdb, only in-frame clones are kept and a portion is missing. The sample carries some 90,000 clones, around 96% recorded once. The specimen sequenced was PBMCs. These TCRs come from a man between 18 and 35 years old in good health and CMV-seronegative. CDR3s include the opening cysteine and the closing phenylalanine or tryptophan. D genes are given only for firm matches. The size field is filled for only some rows; it gives once, few, many or a size class.

j_call clone_size d_call v_call cdr3_nt cdr3_aa
TRBJ2-1 . TRBD2 TRBV9 TGTGCCAGCAGCCCCGGGACTAGCGGGAGAAACAATGAGCAGTTCTTC CASSPGTSGRNNEQFF
TRBJ1-5 medium-sized . TRBV28 TGTGCCAGCAGTCAACTCCAGGGCAATCAGCCCCAGCATTTT CASSQLQGNQPQHF
TRBJ2-3 . . TRBV5-1 TGCGCCAGCACATCATCGATTATTGGCCTTCGAGATACGCAGTATTTT CASTSSIIGLRDTQYF
TRBJ2-3 . TRBD2 TRBV9 TGTGCCAGCAGCGTCGAACTAGCGGGGGCTACAGATACGCAGTATTTT CASSVELAGATDTQYF
TRBJ2-1 . TRBD2 TRBV5-1 TGCGCCAGCAGCTTGGCCCGTCTAGCGGGGACTAACAATGAGCAGTTCTTC CASSLARLAGTNNEQFF
TRBJ2-1 once TRBD2 TRBV9 TGTGCCAGCAGCGTAGCTTTTCGTTCTAGCGGGAGTTTCAATGAGCAGTTCTTC CASSVAFRSSGSFNEQFF
TRBJ2-3 . . TRBV19 TGTGCCAGTACCTCCCGGCGGGACACAGATACGCAGTATTTT CASTSRRDTDTQYF
TRBJ1-1 . . TRBV30 TGTGCCTGGAGTCACGGGATTGAAGCTTTCTTT CAWSHGIEAFF
TRBJ2-2 . . TRBV6-5 TGTGCCACACGGGCTAGCTTGAGCACCGGGGAGCTGTTTTTT CATRASLSTGELFF
TRBJ2-3 . TRBD1 TRBV9 TGTGCCAGCAGCGCGCCGACAGGGGCCACAGATACGCAGTATTTT CASSAPTGATDTQYF
TRBJ1-1 . TRBD1 TRBV15 TGTGCCACCAGCAGAGATGAGGCCGGGACAGAAACTGAAGCTTTCTTT CATSRDEAGTETEAFF
TRBJ2-3 . TRBD2 TRBV11-2 TGTGCCAGCAGCTTATGGCGGGAGTTCACAGATACGCAGTATTTT CASSLWREFTDTQYF
TRBJ1-1 . . TRBV7-9 TGTGCCAGCAGCCCTCCCAGGAGGCCGAACACTGAAGCTTTCTTT CASSPPRRPNTEAFF
TRBJ2-1 . . TRBV18 TGTGCCAGCTCACCACGGCACGGGAGCTCCTACAATGAGCAGTTCTTC CASSPRHGSSYNEQFF
TRBJ2-5 . . TRBV28 TGTGCCAGCAGTCCAGGGCCCCATCAAGAGACCCAGTACTTC CASSPGPHQETQYF
TRBJ1-2 . . TRBV13 TGTGCCAGCACGCTTGCAGGGGAAGGCTACACCTTC CASTLAGEGYTF
TRBJ2-7 . . TRBV29-1 TGCAGCGGGAGTCAGGGTTACGAGCAGTACTTC CSGSQGYEQYF
TRBJ2-2 . . TRBV4-1 TGCGCCAGCAGCCAAGGGACTTACACCGGGGAGCTGTTTTTT CASSQGTYTGELFF
TRBJ1-5 . . TRBV29-1 TGCAGCGCCTGGGGAGGGCAGGCCAATCAGCCCCAGCATTTT CSAWGGQANQPQHF
TRBJ1-3 . . TRBV7-6 TGTGCCAGCAGCCGGGGGGGGCGGAATGGAAACACCATATATTTT CASSRGGRNGNTIYF
TRBJ1-3 . TRBD1 TRBV6-5 TGTGCCAGCAGTCCCGACAGGGACTCTGGAAACACCATATATTTT CASSPDRDSGNTIYF
TRBJ2-3 . TRBD2 TRBV5-4 TGTGCCAGCAGCGAGCGGATGGCGGGAGGCAGTTCGGATACGCAGTATTTT CASSERMAGGSSDTQYF
TRBJ1-1 . . TRBV7-6 TGTGCCAGCAGCTTATCCCACAGGAACACTGAAGCTTTCTTT CASSLSHRNTEAFF
TRBJ1-5 . TRBD1 TRBV6-6 TGTGCCAGCAGTTACTCGTCCGGGACAGGCGCCCAGCCCCAGCATTTT CASSYSSGTGAQPQHF
TRBJ2-1 . TRBD1 TRBV19 TGTGCCACCTCCAGTTGGGACAGGGGGCATGGTGAGCAGTTCTTC CATSSWDRGHGEQFF
TRBJ2-7 . . TRBV28 TGTGCCAGCAGTTTCGCCTTGGGAGTTGAGGCCTACGAGCAGTACTTC CASSFALGVEAYEQYF
TRBJ2-1 once TRBD2 TRBV19 TGTGCCAGTAGTATACTTGGCGGGAGTACGCTCTACAATGAGCAGTTCTTC CASSILGGSTLYNEQFF
TRBJ2-7 . . TRBV2 TGTGCCAGCAGTGCAGTGGGGGCTGGGTTCTACGAGCAGTACTTC CASSAVGAGFYEQYF
TRBJ1-2 . TRBD1 TRBV27 TGTGCCAGCAGTCCCCTCAACAGGGGGAAAAGTGGCTACACCTTC CASSPLNRGKSGYTF
TRBJ2-1 . TRBD2 TRBV6-5 TGTGCCACCGAGGATAGCGGGATAAATGAGCAGTTCTTC CATEDSGINEQFF
TRBJ2-1 . TRBD2 TRBV9 TGTGCCAGCAGCGTAGTTGGAGCGGGAGGGATCTATGAGCAGTTCTTC CASSVVGAGGIYEQFF
TRBJ2-2 . . TRBV11-3 TGTGCCAGCAGCTTAGTAGGGGGTCCCGGGGAGCTGTTTTTT CASSLVGGPGELFF
TRBJ2-3 . TRBD1 TRBV30 TGTGCCTGGGATGACTCGGGACAGGGGGCAGATACGCAGTATTTT CAWDDSGQGADTQYF
TRBJ1-2 . TRBD1 TRBV7-8 TGTGCCAGCAGCTTAGGGCGACAGGGAGGTAACTATGGCTACACCTTC CASSLGRQGGNYGYTF
TRBJ1-3 . TRBD1 TRBV5-6 TGTGCCAGCAGCTTGTTGGACAGGGGAAACACCATATATTTT CASSLLDRGNTIYF
TRBJ2-1 . TRBD2 TRBV6-4 TGTGCCAGCAGTGACGATAGTAGCGGGAGCCATGAGCAGTTCTTC CASSDDSSGSHEQFF
TRBJ2-1 . TRBD2 TRBV5-1 TGCGCCAGCAGCGGAAGTAGCGGGAGAAGTGGGAATGAGCAGTTCTTC CASSGSSGRSGNEQFF
TRBJ2-6 . . TRBV4-1 TGCGCCAGCAGCCAACCAGGGAAAGGTGTACGTGGGGCCAACGTCCTGACTTTC CASSQPGKGVRGANVLTF
TRBJ2-2 . TRBD2 TRBV9 TGTGCCAGCAGCCCCTCGACTAGCGGGAGTACAGGCACCGGGGAGCTGTTTTTT CASSPSTSGSTGTGELFF
TRBJ2-1 . . TRBV15 TGTGCCACGAGCTTGATGCAGGGCAATGAGCAGTTCTTC CATSLMQGNEQFF
TRBJ2-7 . . TRBV2 TGTGCCAGCAGTGACTGGGGCGGTTCTACGGAGCAGTACTTC CASSDWGGSTEQYF
TRBJ2-1 . TRBD2 TRBV7-9 TGTGCCAGCAGCGGCTTAGCGGGGGGCTACAATGAGCAGTTCTTC CASSGLAGGYNEQFF
TRBJ2-3 . TRBD1 TRBV2 TGTGCCAGCATGAGACAGGGAGTCGGAGATACGCAGTATTTT CASMRQGVGDTQYF
TRBJ1-3 . . TRBV19 TGTGCCAGTATGGAGGAGAAGTTGAACTCTGGAAACACCATATATTTT CASMEEKLNSGNTIYF
TRBJ2-7 . TRBD1 TRBV5-1 TGCGCCAGCAGCGGGGCCGGGACAGGGGACGAGCAGTACTTC CASSGAGTGDEQYF
TRBJ2-4 . . TRBV4-1 TGCGCCAGCAGCCAAGAGGAGGGACCGCTGTGGGGCATTCAGTACTTC CASSQEEGPLWGIQYF
TRBJ2-3 . TRBD2 TRBV19 TGTGCCAGTAGTAAACCGGGACTAGCGGTCACAGATACGCAGTATTTT CASSKPGLAVTDTQYF
TRBJ2-1 . TRBD2 TRBV30 TGTGCCTGGGTTGGCGGACTAGCGCCCTACAATGAGCAGTTCTTC CAWVGGLAPYNEQFF
TRBJ2-1 . TRBD2 TRBV19 TGTGCCAGTAGTAAGTCGGGACTAGCGATGGGGCAGTTCTTC CASSKSGLAMGQFF
TRBJ2-5 . . TRBV5-1 TGCGCCAGCAGCTCCTACTACCAAGAGACCCAGTACTTC CASSSYYQETQYF